This T cell receptor (beta chain) was sequenced in a study of T-cell reconstitution after alpha-beta-depleted transplantation in children. General study results and limits: The origin of high day-60 TCRbeta diversity in some patients lay in surviving recipient T cells and thymic progenitors. Reports say that about two months after transplant, the alpha-beta T cells came out of several hundred graft clones that had expanded. T cells produced anew were the main source of T-cell counts and diversity one year after transplant.

During its preparation, the TCRbeta library received unique molecular identifiers. In TCRdb, the PCR reads were re-called with MiXCR into one record per CDR3 protein. The data contain 25,000 to 30,000 distinct CDR3 sequences, 6.3% of them seen just once; the ten biggest clones take up approximately 7%. With 1 base clipped from V and 2 bases from J, the junction kept 14 bases outside the gene matches. Germline assignment: CDR1 DFQATT and CDR2 SNEGSKA (reference sequence). The CDR3 has 19 residues. This clonotype was observed many times. Its specificity is unknown. V is TRBV20-1 and J is TRBJ2-7, with 13 bases that match TRBD2. This receptor was identified in a male patient younger than 18 who had a stem cell transplant for acute myeloid leukemia, so the T cells may come from the graft donor. The source material was PBMCs, mostly from graft donor cells, sampled 180 days after TCRalphabeta/CD19-depleted stem cell transplant. The CDR3 DNA reads as TGCAGTGCTAGAGTAATCGGGGCAGGGACTAGCGGGGACCCCTACGAGCAGTACTTC. Its translation: CSARVIGAGTSGDPYEQYF.